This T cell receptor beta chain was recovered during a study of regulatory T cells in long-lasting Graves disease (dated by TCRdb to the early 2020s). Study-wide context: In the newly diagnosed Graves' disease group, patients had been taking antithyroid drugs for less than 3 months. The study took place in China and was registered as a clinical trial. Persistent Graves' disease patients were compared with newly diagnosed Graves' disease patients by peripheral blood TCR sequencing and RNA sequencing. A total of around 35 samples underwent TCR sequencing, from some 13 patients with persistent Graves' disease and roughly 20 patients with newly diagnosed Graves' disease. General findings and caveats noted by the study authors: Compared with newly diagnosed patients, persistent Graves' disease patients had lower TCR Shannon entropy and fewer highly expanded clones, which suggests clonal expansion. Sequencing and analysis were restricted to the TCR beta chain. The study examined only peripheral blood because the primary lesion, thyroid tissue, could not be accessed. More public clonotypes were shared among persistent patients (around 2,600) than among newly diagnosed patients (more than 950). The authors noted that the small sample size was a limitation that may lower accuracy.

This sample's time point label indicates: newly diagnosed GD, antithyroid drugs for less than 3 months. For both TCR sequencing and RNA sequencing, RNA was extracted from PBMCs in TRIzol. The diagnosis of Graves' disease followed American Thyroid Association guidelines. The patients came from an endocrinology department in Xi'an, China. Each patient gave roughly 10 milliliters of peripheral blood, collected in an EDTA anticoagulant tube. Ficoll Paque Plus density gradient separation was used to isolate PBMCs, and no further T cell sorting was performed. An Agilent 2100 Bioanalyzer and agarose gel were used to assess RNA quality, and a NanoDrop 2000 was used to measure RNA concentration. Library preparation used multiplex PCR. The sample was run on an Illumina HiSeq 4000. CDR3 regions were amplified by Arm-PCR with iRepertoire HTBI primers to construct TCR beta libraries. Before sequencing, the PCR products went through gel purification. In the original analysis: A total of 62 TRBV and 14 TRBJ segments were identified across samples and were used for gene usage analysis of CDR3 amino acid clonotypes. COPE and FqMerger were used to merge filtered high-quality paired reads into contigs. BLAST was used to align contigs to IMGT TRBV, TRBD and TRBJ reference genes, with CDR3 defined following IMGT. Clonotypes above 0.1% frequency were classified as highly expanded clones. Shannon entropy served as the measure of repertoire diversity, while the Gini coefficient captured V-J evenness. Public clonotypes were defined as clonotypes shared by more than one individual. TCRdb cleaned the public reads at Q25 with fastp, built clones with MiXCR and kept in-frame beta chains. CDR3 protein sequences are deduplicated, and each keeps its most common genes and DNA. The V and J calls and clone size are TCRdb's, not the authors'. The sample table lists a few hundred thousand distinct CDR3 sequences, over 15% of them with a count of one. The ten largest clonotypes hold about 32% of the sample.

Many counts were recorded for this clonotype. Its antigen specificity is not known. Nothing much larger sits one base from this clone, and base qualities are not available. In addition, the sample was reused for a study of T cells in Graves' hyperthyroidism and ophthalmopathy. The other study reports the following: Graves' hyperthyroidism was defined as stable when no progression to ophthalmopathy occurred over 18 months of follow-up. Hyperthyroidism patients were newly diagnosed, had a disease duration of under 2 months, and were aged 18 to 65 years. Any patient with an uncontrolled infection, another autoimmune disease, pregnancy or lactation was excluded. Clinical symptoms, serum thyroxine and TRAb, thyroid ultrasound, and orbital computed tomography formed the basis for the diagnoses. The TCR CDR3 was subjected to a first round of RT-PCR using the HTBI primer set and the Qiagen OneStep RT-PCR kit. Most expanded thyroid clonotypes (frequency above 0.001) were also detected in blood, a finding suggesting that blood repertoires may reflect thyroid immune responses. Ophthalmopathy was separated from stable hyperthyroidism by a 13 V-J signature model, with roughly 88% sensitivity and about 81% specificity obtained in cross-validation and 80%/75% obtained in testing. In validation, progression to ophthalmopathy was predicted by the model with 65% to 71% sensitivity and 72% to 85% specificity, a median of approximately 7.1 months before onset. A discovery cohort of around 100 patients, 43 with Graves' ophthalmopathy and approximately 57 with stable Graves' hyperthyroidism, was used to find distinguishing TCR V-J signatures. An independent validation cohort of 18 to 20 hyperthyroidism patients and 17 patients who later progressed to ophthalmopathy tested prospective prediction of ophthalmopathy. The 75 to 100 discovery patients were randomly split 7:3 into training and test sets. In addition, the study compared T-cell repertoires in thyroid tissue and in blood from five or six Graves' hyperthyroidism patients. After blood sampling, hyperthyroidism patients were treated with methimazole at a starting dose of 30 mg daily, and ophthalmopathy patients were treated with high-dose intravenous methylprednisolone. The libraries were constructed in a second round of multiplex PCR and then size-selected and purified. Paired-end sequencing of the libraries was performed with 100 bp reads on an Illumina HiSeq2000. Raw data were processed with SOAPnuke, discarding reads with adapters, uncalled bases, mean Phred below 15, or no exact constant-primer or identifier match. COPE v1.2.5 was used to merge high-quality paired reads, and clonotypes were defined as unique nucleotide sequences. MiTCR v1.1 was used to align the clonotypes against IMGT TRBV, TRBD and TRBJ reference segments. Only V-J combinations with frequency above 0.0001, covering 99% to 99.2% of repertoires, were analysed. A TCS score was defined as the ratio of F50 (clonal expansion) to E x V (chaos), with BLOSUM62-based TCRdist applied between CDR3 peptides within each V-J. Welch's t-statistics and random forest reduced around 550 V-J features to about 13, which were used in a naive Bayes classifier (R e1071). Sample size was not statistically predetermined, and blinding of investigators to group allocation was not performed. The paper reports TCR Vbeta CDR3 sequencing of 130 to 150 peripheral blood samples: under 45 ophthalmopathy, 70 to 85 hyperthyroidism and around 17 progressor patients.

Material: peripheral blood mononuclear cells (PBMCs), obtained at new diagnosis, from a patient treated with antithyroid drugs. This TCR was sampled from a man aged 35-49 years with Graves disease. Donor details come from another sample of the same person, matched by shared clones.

The nucleotide sequence reads as follows: TGTGCCAGCACCCCCGGGACAGGGAGGGGACAGCCCCAGCATTTT. Its translation is CASTPGTGRGQPQHF. Recombination joined TRBV2 with TRBJ1-5; TRBD1 fits 9 bases in the junction. The germline V gene gives CDR1 as SNHLY and CDR2 as FYNNEI. The CDR3 covers 15 residues, taking in both the cysteine and the phenylalanine. The read is trimmed to its CDR3 DNA, 45 bases read in frame from base 1. V is cut back by 7 bases and J by 7 bases, with 11 bases in the junction unmatched.